The clone carrying this TCR beta chain appeared a few times. The sample is drawn from a study of blood T cell repertoires in COVID-19. As for the study in general: Material from acute and convalescent COVID-19 was sourced from the United States, Italy and Spain.

Data came from immunoSEQ multiplex PCR; TCRdb stores just in-frame clones and leaves some out. The table lists about 280,000 clones, 83% of them singletons. V lost 5 bases to trimming and J lost 0 bases, with 17 bases between them. Germline-derived CDR1 and CDR2 are SEHNR and FQNEAQ (reference sequence). The length of the CDR3 is 17 residues. The chain couples TRBV7-9 to TRBJ1-5; D may be TRBD1 (5 bases). The source is a woman aged 45-65 years who had recovered from COVID-19. Sequencing used peripheral blood. CDR3 DNA sequence: TGTGCCAGCAGCGACAGTTGGGGGGAGCATAGCAATCAGCCCCAGCATTTT. Translation: CASSDSWGEHSNQPQHF.